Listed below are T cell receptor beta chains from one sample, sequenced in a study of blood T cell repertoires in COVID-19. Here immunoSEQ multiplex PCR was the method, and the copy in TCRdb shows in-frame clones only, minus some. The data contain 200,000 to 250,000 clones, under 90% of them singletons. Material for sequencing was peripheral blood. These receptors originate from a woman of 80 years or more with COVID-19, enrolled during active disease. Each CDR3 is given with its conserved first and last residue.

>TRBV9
CASSVGGYGYTF
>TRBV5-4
CASSLAGRLGGNTIYF
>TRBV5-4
CASSIDRGAYNEQFF
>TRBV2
CASRPDSINNSPLHF
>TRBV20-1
CSASSTGFAKTQYF
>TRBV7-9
CASSIQRGGANEKLFF
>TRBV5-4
CASSLSSSGPYNEQFF
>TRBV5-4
CASSSGQGGLNTEAFF
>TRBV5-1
CASSVTGQVQETQYF
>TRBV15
CATSPSRGELFF
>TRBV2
CASSEVRAQPQHF
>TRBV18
CASSPGQKNTEAFF
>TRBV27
CASRATGAGELFF
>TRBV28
CASSDRVNQPQHF
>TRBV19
CASSPSGIHYNEQFF